This T cell receptor (beta chain) emerged from a study of T cell clones after liver transplantation (dated by TCRdb to between 2017 and 2020). Study-level background: ITN030ST, the source of the samples, was a randomized trial that attempted immunosuppression withdrawal within 2 years of liver transplantation. Donor-reactive T cell clones were identified by TCRbeta sequencing following a pre-transplant mixed lymphocyte reaction and were subsequently tracked in post-transplant blood. Third party-reactive TCRbeta sequences were also identified from pre-transplant MLRs to serve as an antigen-independent comparator for donor-reactive sequences. Three of the eight recipients were HCV-positive; the others were transplanted for non-autoimmune, non-viral indications. The subjects received no induction therapy and were kept on standard immunosuppression until randomization at 12-24 months post-transplant. Tolerance was defined as complete withdrawal of immunosuppression for at least one year without a rise in liver enzymes beyond twice the upper limit of normal. Blood samples were taken pre-transplant, pre-randomization before withdrawal, and post-randomization after full withdrawal or failed withdrawal. A cohort of 8 liver transplant recipients was studied, of whom 3 were classified as tolerant and 5 as non-tolerant.

Beyond this particular receptor, the publication reports: When repertoire turnover was accounted for, significantly reduced detection of donor-reactive sequences was found in 7 of 8 subjects for CD4 and in 8 of 8 subjects for CD8. In a couple of subjects, low numbers of available donor cells limited the measurable donor-reactive repertoire. Because allograft tissue specimens were not available, migration of donor-reactive T cells into the graft, rather than deletion, may have occurred. Because of small, heterogeneous patient numbers and non-standardized post-transplant time points, the conclusions were only preliminary. A significant post-transplant decrease in circulating donor-reactive CD4 TCRbeta sequences was observed in most of the 8 subjects, irrespective of tolerance or HCV status. A greater decline was seen for donor-reactive sequences than for third party-reactive sequences, suggesting partial antigen-specific deletion unrelated to withdrawal success.

Turning to this clone: It has no known antigen specificity. Base qualities are missing; no much larger clone stands one base away.

This sample's time point label indicates: pre-transplant. Unstimulated PBMCs, after thawing, were stained for CD3, CD4 and CD8 and then FACS-sorted into CD3+CD4+ and CD3+CD8+ populations. Each of the 8 studied subjects was randomized to immunosuppression withdrawal. Genomic DNA was isolated with the Qiagen DNeasy Blood and Tissue Kit. High-throughput TCRbeta CDR3 sequencing of frozen genomic DNA was performed by immunoSEQ, including PCR amplification, mapping, bias correction and internal controls. In the original analysis: Productive rearrangements were retained, and unique TCRbeta sequences were defined by the CDR3 nucleotide sequence together with the V and J gene. For a sequence to be called donor-reactive, it needed a frequency of at least 0.01% and at least 5-fold expansion in CFSE-low cells compared with unstimulated pre-transplant cells. To ensure at least 90% detection power, minimum frequency thresholds were set for each subject based on that subject's lowest-template unstimulated sample. Jensen-Shannon divergence between the top 1000 TCRbeta sequences post-transplant and pre-transplant was used to measure repertoire turnover. Two-sided Fisher's exact tests were used to test for changes in how often donor-reactive sequences were detected. TCRdb took this table from immuneACCESS and kept in-frame rearrangements with V and J called. Such tables lack part of the clones; where checked against another copy, unresolved V genes explain under half of the gap, and the rest is unexplained. V and J calls and clone size are given by that table; D and trimming were obtained from the DNA. The sample table records about 78,000 clones; under 90% of these occur just once. In total, the top ten clones hold approximately 0.55% of the sample.

V lost 2 bases and J lost 6 bases; the stretch between them is 21 bases long. From the germline V gene, CDR1 is SGHDT and CDR2 is YYEEEE. The CDR3 runs 17 amino acids, cysteine and phenylalanine included. Solely the CDR3 DNA is kept, with 51 bases framed from the first base. This sequence was found in a human donor who received a liver transplant. The sample consisted of CD4+ T cells from blood, taken before liver transplant. The rearranged segments are TRBV5-6 and TRBJ2-1; D gene: possibly TRBD2, on 5 matching bases. The nucleotide sequence reads TGTGCCAGCAGCTTATCGAGAGCCGCGAGCGGAGGCAATGAGCAGTTCTTC. Protein translation: CASSLSRAASGGNEQFF.